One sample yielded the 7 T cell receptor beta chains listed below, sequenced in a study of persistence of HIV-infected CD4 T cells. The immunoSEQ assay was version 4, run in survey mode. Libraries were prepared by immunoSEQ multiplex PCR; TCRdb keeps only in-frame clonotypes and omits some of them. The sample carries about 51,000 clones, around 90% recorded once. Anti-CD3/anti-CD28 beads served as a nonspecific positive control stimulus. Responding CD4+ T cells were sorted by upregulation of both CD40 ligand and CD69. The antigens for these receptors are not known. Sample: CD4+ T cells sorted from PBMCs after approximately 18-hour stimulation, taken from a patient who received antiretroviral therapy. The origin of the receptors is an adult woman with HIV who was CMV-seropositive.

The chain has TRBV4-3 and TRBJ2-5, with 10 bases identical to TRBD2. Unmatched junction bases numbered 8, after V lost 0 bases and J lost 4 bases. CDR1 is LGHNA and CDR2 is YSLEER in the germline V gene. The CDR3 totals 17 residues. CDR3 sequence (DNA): TGCGCCAGCAGCCAAGAACCCAGCGGGGGGGCTGGAGAGACCCAGTACTTC. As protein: CASSQEPSGGAGETQYF.

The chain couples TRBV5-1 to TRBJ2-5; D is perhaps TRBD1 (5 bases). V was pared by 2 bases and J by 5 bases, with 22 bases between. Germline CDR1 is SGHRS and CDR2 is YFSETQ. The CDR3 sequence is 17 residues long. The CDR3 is CASSLGDKRGLRETQYF. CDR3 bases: TGCGCCAGCAGCTTAGGCGATAAAAGGGGCTTGAGGGAGACCCAGTACTTC.

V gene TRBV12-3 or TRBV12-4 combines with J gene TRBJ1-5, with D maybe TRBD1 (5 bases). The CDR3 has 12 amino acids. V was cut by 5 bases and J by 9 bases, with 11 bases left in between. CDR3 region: CASSTGGWPQHF. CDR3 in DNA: TGTGCCAGCAGTACAGGTGGTTGGCCCCAGCATTTT.

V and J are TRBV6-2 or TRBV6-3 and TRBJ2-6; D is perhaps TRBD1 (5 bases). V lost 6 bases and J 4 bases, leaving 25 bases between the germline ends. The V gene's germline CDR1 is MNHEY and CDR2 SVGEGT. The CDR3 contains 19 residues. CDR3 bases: TGTGCCAGCAGCCGCATCCGACAGACGAAAATAAACGGGGCCAACGTCCTGACTTTC. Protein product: CASSRIRQTKINGANVLTF.

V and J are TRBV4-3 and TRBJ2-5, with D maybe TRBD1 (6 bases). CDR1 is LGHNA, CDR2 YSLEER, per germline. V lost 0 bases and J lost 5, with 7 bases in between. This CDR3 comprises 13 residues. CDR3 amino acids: CASSQDRGETQYF. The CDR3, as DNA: TGCGCCAGCAGCCAAGATAGGGGGGAGACCCAGTACTTC.

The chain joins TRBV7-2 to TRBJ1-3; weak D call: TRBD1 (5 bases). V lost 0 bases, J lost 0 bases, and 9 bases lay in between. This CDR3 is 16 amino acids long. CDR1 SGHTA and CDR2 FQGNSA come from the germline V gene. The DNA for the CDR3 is TGTGCCAGCAGCTTAGCGGGGCCAACCTCTGGAAACACCATATATTTT. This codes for CASSLAGPTSGNTIYF.

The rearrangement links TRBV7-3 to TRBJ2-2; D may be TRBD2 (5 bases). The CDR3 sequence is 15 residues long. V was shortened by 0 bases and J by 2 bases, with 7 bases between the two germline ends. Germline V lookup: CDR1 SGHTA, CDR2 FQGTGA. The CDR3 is CASSLTGRNTGELFF. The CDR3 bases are TGTGCCAGCAGCTTAACGGGGAGAAACACCGGGGAGCTGTTTTTT.